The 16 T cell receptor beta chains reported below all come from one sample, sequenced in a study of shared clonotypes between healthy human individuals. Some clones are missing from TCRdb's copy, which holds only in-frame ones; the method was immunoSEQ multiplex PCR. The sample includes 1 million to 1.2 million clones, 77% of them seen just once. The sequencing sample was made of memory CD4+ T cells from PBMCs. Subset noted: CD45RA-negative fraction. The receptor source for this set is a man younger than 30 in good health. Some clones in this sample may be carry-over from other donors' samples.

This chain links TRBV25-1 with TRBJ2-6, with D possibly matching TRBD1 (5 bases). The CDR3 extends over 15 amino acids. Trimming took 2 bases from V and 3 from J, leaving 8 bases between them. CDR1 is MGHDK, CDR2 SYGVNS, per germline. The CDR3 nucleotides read TGTGCCAGCAGTGAAGAAGGGGTTGGGGCCAACGTCCTGACTTTC. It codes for CASSEEGVGANVLTF.

CDR3 loop: CASSLELAGGPSNEQFF. In DNA, the CDR3 is TGTGCCAGCAGCTTAGAACTAGCGGGAGGGCCTTCCAATGAGCAGTTCTTC. The V and J genes are TRBV11-2 and TRBJ2-1; TRBD2 agrees at 13 bases. The germline CDR1 and CDR2 sequences are SGHAT and FQNNGV. Trimming at V came to 0 bases and at J to 6 bases, leaving 5 bases not matched to a gene. The CDR3 length is 17 residues.

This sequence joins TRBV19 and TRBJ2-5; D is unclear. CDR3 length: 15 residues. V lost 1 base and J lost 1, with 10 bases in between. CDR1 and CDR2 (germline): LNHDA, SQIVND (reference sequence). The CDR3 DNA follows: TGTGCCAGTAGTATAGCCGGCTTTCCCCAAGAGACCCAGTACTTC. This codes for CASSIAGFPQETQYF.

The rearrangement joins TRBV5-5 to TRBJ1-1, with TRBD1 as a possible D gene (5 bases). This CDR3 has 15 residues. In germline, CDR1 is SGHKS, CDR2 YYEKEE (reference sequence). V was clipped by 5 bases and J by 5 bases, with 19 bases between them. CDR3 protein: CASSRDGTHGTEAFF. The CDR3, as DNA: TGTGCCAGCAGTCGGGACGGGACTCACGGGACTGAAGCTTTCTTT.

CDR3 loop: CSVGGRTSGSETQYF. CDR3 sequence (DNA): TGCAGCGTGGGAGGGAGGACTAGCGGGAGTGAGACCCAGTACTTC. This chain links TRBV29-1 with TRBJ2-5, with 13 bases aligning to TRBD2. V shed 6 bases and J 5 bases; nucleotides not matched to a gene: 9. From germline, CDR1 is SQVTM and CDR2 ANQGSEA. The CDR3 contains 15 residues.

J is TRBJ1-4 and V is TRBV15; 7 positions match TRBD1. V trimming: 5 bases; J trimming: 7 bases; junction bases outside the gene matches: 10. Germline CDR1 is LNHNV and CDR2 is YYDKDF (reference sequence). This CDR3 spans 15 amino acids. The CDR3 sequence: CATSEHRGIGEKLFF. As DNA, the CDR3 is TGTGCCACCAGCGAGCACAGGGGTATCGGTGAAAAACTGTTTTTT.

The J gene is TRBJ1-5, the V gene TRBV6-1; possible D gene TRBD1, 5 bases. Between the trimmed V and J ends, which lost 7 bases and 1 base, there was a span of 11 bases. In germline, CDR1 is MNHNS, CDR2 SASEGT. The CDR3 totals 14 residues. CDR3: CASTHRDSNQPQHF. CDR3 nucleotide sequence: TGTGCCAGCACGCACCGGGACAGCAATCAGCCCCAGCATTTT.

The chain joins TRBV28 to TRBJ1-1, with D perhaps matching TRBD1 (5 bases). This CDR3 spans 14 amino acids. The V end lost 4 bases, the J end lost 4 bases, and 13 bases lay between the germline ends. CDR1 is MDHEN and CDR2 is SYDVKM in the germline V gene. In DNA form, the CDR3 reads TGTGCCAGCAGTTCCACAGGCGGGTTCACTGAAGCTTTCTTT. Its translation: CASSSTGGFTEAFF. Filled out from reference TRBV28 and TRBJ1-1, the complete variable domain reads DVKVTQSSRYLVKRTGEKVFLECVQDMDHENMFWYRQDPGLGLRLIYFSYDVKMKEKGDIPEGYSVSREKKERFSLILESASTNQTSMYLCASSSTGGFTEAFFGQGTRLTVV.

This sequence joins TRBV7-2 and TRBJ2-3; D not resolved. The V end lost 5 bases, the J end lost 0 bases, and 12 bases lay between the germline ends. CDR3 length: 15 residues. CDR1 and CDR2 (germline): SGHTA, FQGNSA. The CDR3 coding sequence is TGTGCCAGCAGCCAGGCCGCCTCGAGCACAGATACGCAGTATTTT. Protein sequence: CASSQAASSTDTQYF.

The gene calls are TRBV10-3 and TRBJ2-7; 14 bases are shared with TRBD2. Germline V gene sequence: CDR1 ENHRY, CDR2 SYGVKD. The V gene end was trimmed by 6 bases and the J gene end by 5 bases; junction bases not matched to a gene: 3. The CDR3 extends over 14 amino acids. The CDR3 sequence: CAISPGLAGDEQYF. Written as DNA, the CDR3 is TGTGCCATCAGCCCGGGACTAGCGGGAGACGAGCAGTACTTC.

CDR3 loop: CASSRGGRDEDEPFF. In DNA form, the CDR3 reads TGTGCCAGCAGCCGAGGGGGGCGGGATGAGGATGAACCGTTCTTC. This sequence joins TRBV11-3 and TRBJ2-1, with D perhaps TRBD1 or TRBD2 (6 bases each). This CDR3 contains 15 residues. Germline V gives CDR1 SGHNT, CDR2 YENEEA. V lost 5 bases and J lost 15, with 26 bases in between.

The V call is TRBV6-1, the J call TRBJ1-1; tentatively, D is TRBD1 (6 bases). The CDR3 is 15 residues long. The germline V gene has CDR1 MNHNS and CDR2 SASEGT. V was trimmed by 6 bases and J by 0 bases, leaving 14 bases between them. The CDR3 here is CASRSRTEMNTEAFF. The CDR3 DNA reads TGTGCCAGCAGATCCAGGACAGAAATGAACACTGAAGCTTTCTTT.

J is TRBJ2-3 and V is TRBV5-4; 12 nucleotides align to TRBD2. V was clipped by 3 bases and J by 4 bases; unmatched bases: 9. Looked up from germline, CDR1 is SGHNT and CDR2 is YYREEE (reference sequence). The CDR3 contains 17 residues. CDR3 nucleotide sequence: TGTGCCAGCAGCTCGCTGACTAGCGGGAGAAGGGCAGATACGCAGTATTTT. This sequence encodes CASSSLTSGRRADTQYF.

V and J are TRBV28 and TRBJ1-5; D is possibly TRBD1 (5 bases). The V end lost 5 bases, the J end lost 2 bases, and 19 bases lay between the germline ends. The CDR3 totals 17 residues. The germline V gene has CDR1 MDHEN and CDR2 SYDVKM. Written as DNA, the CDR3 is TGTGCCAGCAGTCCAACGAAGACAGCTAGGGGCAATCAGCCCCAGCATTTT. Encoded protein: CASSPTKTARGNQPQHF.

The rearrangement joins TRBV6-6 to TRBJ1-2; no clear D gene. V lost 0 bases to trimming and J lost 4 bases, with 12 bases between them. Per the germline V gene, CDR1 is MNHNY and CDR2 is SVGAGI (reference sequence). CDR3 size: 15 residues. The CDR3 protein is CASSYSGRDSYGYTF. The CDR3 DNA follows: TGTGCCAGCAGTTACTCCGGACGGGATTCCTATGGCTACACCTTC.

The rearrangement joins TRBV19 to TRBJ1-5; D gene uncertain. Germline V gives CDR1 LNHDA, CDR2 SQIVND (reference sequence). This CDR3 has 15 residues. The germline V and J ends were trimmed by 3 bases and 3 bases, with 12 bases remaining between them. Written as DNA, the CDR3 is TGTGCCAGTAGTATCATAGGTCCTTCCAATCAGCCCCAGCATTTT. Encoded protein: CASSIIGPSNQPQHF.